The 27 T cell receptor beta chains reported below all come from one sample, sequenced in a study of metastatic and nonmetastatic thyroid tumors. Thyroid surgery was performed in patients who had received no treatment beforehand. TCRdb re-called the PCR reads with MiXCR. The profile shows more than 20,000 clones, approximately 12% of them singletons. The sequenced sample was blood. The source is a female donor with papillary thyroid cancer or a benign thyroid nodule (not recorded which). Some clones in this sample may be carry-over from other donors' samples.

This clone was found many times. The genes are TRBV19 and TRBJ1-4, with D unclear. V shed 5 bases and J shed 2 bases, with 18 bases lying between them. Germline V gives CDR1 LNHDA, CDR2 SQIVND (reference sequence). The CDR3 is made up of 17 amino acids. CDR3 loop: CASSSPSHSGTNEKLFF. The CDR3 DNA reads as TGTGCCAGTAGTTCACCCAGCCATTCCGGGACTAATGAAAAACTGTTTTTT.

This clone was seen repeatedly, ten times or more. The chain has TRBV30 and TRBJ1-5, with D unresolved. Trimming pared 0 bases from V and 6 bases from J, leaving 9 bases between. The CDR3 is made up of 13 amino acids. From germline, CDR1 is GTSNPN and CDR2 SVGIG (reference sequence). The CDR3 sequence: CAWSVLSGQPQHF. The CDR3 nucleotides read TGTGCCTGGAGTGTACTCAGTGGTCAGCCCCAGCATTTT.

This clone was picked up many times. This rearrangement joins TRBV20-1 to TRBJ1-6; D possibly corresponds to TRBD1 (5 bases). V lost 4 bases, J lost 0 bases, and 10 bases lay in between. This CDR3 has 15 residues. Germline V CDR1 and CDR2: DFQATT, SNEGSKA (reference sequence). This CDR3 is CSATRDLSYNSPLHF. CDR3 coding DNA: TGCAGTGCTACCAGGGATCTCTCCTATAATTCACCCCTCCACTTT.

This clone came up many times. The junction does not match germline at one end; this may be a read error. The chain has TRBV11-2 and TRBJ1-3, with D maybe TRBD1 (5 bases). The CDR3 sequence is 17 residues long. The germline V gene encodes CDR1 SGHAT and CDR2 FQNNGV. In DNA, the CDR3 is TGTGCCAGCAGCTCGCTGGGGTGGGGCTCCCCTGGAGACACCATATATTTT. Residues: CASSSLGWGSPGDTIYF.

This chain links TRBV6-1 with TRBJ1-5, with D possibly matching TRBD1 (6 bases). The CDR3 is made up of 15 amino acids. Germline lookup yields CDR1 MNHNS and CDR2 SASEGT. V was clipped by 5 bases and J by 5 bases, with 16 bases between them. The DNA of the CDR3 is TGTGCCAGCAGTCCCCCGGGACACCGGGATCAGCCCCAGCATTTT. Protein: CASSPPGHRDQPQHF.

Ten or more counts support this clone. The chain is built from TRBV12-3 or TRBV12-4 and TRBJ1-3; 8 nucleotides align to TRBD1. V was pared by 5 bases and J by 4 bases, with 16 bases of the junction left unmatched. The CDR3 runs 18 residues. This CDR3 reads CASSPFYLTGAHGNTIYF. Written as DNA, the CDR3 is TGTGCCAGCAGTCCGTTTTACCTGACAGGGGCACACGGAAACACCATATATTTT.

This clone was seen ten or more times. The CDR3 DNA follows: TGTGCCAGCAGTAAATCCGGGACAGGGTTTTATGAGCAGTTCTTC. Its protein is CASSKSGTGFYEQFF. The chain recombines TRBV27 with TRBJ2-1; 9 bases map to TRBD1. Trimming removed 5 bases from V and 8 bases from J; junction bases left unmatched: 10. This CDR3 spans 15 amino acids. Germline CDR1 MNHEY, CDR2 SMNVEV (reference sequence).

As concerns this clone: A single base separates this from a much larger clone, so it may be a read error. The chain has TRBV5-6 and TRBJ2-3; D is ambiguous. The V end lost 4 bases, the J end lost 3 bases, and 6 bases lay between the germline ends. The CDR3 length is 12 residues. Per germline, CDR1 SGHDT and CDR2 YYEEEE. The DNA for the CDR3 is TGTGCCAGCAGCGAGACGACAGATACGCAGTATTTT. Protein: CASSETTDTQYF. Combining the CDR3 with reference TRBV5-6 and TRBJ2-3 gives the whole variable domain DAGVTQSPTHLIKTRGQQVTLRCSPKSGHDTVSWYQQALGQGPQFIFQYYEEEERQRGNFPDRFSGHQFPNYSSELNVNALLLGDSALYLCASSETTDTQYFGPGTRLTVL.

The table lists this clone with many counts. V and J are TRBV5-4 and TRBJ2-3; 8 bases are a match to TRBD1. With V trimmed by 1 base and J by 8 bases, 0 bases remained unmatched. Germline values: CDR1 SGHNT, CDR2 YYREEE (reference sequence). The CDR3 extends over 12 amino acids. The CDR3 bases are TGTGCCAGCAGCTTGACAGGGGGTACGCAGTATTTT. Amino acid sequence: CASSLTGGTQYF.

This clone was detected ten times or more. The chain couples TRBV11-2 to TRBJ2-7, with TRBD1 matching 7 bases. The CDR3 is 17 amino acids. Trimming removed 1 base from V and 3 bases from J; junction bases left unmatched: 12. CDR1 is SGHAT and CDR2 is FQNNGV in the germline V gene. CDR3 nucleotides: TGTGCCAGCAGCTTAGGGGGGTGGTCCGGGACAGTCTACGAGCAGTACTTC. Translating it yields CASSLGGWSGTVYEQYF.

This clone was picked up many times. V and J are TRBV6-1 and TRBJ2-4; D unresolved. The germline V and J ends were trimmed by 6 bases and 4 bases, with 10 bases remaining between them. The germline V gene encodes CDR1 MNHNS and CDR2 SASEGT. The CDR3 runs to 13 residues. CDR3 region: CASRHVGKNIQYF. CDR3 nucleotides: TGTGCCAGCAGGCACGTAGGTAAAAACATTCAGTACTTC.

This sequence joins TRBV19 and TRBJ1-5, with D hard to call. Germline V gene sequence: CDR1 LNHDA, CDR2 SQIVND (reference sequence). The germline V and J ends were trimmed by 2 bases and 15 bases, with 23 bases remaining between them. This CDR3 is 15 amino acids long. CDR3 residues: CASSITVSSNQPRHF. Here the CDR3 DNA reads TGTGCCAGTAGTATAACAGTTAGTAGCAATCAGCCCAGGCATTTT. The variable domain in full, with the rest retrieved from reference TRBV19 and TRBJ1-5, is DGGITQSPKYLFRKEGQNVTLSCEQNLNHDAMYWYRQDPGQGLRLIYYSQIVNDFQKGDIAEGYSVSREKKESFPLTVTSAQKNPTAFYLCASSITVSSNQPRHFGDGTRLSIL.

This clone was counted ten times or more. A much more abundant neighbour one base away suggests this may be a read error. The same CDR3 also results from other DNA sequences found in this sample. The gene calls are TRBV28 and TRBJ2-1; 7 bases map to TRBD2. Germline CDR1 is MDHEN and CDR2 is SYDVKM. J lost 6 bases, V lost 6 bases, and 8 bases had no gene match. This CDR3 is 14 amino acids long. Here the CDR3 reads CASRPPLALNEQFF. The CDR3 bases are TGTGCCAGCAGGCCTCCACTAGCGCTCAATGAGCAGTTCTTC.

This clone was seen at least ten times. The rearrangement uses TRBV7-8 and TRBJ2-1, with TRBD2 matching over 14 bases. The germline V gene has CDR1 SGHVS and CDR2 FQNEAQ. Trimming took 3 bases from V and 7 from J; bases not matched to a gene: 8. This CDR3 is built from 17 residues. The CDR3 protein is CASSFEAGLAGGNEQFF. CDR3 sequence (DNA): TGTGCCAGCAGCTTCGAGGCTGGACTAGCGGGAGGTAATGAGCAGTTCTTC.

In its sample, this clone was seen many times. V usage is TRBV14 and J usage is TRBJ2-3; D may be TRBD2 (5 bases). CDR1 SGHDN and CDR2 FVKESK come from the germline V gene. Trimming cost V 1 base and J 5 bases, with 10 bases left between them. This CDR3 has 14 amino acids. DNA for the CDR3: TGTGCCAGCAGCCAAGGAGGCGCGGGAGATACGCAGTATTTT. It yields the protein CASSQGGAGDTQYF.

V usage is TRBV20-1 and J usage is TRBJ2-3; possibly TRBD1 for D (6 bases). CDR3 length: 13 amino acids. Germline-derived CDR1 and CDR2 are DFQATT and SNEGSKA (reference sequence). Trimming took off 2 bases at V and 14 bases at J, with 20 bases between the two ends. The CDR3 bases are TGCAGTGCTAGATCAGGGGCGGCAGGGATCTTGTATTTT. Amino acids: CSARSGAAGILYF.

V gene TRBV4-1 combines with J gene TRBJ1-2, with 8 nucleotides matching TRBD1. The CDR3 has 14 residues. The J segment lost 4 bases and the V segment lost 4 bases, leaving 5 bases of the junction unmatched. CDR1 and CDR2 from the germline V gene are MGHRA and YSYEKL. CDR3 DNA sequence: TGCGCCAGCAGCCGCACTGGACAGGGCTATGGCTACACCTTC. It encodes CASSRTGQGYGYTF.

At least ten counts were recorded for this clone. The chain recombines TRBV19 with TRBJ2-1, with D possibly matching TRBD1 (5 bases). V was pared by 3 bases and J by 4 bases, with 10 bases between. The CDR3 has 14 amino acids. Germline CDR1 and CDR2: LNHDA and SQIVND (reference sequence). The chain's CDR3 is CASSIRGAYNEQFF. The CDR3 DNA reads TGTGCCAGTAGTATTAGGGGCGCGTACAATGAGCAGTTCTTC.

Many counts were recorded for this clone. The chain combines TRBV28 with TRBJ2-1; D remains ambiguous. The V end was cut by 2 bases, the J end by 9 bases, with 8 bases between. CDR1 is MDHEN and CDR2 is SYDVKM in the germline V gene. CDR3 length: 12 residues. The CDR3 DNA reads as TGTGCCAGCAGTTTAATCAGGACTGAGCAGTTCTTC. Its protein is CASSLIRTEQFF.

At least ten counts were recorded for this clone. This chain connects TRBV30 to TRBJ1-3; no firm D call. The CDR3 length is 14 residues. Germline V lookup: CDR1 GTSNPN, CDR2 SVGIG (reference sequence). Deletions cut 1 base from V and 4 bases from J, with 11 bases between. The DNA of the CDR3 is TGTGCCTGGAGTGCGTGGGCGGGGGGAAACACCATATATTTT. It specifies CAWSAWAGGNTIYF.

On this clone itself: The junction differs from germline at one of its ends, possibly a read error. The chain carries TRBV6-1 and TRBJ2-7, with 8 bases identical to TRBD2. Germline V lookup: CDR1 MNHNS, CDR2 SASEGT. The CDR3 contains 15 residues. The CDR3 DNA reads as TGTGCCACCCGCGATAATAGCGGGGCGATCTACGAGCAATACTTC. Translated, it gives CATRDNSGAIYEQYF.

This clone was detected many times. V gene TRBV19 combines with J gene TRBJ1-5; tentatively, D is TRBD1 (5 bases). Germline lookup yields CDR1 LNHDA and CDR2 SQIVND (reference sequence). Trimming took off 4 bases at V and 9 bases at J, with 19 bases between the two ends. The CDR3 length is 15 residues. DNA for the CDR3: TGTGCCAGTAGTAGCCGGGACGGCCATTTCTTGCCCCAGCATTTT. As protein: CASSSRDGHFLPQHF.

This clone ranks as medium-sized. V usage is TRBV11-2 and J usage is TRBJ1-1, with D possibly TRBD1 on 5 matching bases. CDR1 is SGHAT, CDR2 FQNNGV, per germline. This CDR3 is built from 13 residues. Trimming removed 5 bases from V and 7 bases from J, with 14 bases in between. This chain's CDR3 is CASSRTERGEAFF. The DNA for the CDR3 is TGTGCCAGCAGCCGAACAGAGAGGGGTGAAGCTTTCTTT.

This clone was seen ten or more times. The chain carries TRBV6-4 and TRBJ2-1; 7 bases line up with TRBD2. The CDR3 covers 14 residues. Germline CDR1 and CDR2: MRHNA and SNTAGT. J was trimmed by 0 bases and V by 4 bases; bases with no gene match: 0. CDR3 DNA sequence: TGTGCCAGCAGTGGCGGGAGCTCCTACAATGAGCAGTTCTTC. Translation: CASSGGSSYNEQFF.

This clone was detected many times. The DNA for the CDR3 is TGTGCCAGCAGCCAAGGATCACCCCCGGTCGAAGCTTTCTTT. Amino acid sequence: CASSQGSPPVEAFF. The chain uses TRBV7-9 and TRBJ1-1; D is undetermined. The CDR3 contains 14 residues. The V gene lost 5 bases and the J gene lost 8 bases, with 18 bases spanning the gap. The germline V gene encodes CDR1 SEHNR and CDR2 FQNEAQ (reference sequence).

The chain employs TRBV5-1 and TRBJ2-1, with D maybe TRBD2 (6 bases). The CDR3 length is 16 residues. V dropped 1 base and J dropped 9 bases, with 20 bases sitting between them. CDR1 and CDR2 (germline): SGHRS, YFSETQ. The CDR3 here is CASSLLATSGSSEQFF. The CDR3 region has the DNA TGCGCCAGCAGCTTGTTGGCGACTAGTGGCTCTTCTGAGCAGTTCTTC.

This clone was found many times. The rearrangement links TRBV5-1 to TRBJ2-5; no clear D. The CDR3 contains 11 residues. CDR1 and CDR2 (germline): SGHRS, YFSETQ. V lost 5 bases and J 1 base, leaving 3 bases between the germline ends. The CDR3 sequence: CASSFQETQYF. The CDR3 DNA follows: TGCGCCAGCAGTTTCCAAGAGACCCAGTACTTC.